This T cell receptor (beta chain) was identified in a study of blood T cell repertoires in COVID-19. The overall study: Some COVID-19 samples were acute and others convalescent; all came from the United States, Italy and Spain. T cells, B-cell-depleted T cells, or PBMCs supplied cDNA or gDNA.

The CDR3 has 18 amino acids. Germline lookup yields CDR1 LGHDT and CDR2 YNNKEL (reference sequence). V shed 4 bases, J shed 3 bases, and the junction held 8 bases outside the gene matches. In the study's own analysis: How many nucleated cells were present was estimated from reference gene primer amplification. The assay was immunoSEQ multiplex PCR, and TCRdb's table has in-frame clones only and misses some. V, J and clone size reflect that table, while D and trimming were determined from the DNA. Among hundreds of thousands of clones, approximately 90% were seen once, and the ten largest hold more than 1.4%.

The receptor was derived from a woman in her twenties or thirties with active or convalescent COVID-19. V usage is TRBV3-1 (or the pseudogene TRBV3-2) and J usage is TRBJ2-2, with 13 bases aligning to TRBD2. The sample consisted of peripheral blood. CDR3 nucleotide sequence: TGTGCCAGCAGCCGAGGACTAGCGGGAGCCCCCGACACCGGGGAGCTGTTTTTT. Its translation is CASSRGLAGAPDTGELFF.